This passage covers 26 T cell receptor beta chains from one sample sequenced in a study of radiation and T cells in renal cell carcinoma. The sample's time point: blood 4 weeks post-SBRT, at nephrectomy. Treatment reported: 15 Gy SBRT to primary tumor, nephrectomy 4 weeks later. Sequencing used immunoSEQ multiplex PCR; TCRdb keeps in-frame clones, though not all of them. This table holds tens of thousands of clones, about 89% found once. The sequences come from blood, collected from a patient whose treatment included radiotherapy and nephrectomy. Receptors were obtained from a woman in her 70s with renal cell carcinoma.

The CDR3 reads CASSLAFGVNTEAFF. In nucleotides, the CDR3 is TGCGCCAGCAGCTTGGCCTTCGGGGTGAACACTGAAGCTTTCTTT. This chain joins TRBV5-1 and TRBJ1-1; D is unclear. From germline, CDR1 is SGHRS and CDR2 YFSETQ. Deletions cut 0 bases from V and 0 bases from J, with 9 bases between. This CDR3 comprises 15 residues.

This chain connects TRBV6-5 to TRBJ1-2; D gene ambiguous. Germline V gene data show CDR1 as MNHEY and CDR2 as SVGAGI. This CDR3 comprises 15 residues. Trimming took off 6 bases at V and 7 bases at J, with 21 bases between the two ends. The CDR3 nucleotides are TGTGCCAGCAGCAACAGCTTAAGTACGTCAGGTGGCTACACCTTC. The encoded protein is CASSNSLSTSGGYTF.

This chain links TRBV19 with TRBJ2-1; TRBD1 matches at 8 bases. The CDR3 runs to 15 residues. V lost 9 bases, J lost 3 bases, and 10 bases stayed unmatched. Germline V gene data show CDR1 as LNHDA and CDR2 as SQIVND (reference sequence). CDR3 bases: TGTGCCAGCAATAACAGGGGGGCTAACTACAATGAGCAGTTCTTC. Protein product: CASNNRGANYNEQFF.

The CDR3: CASSGMGVTNNSPLHF. As DNA, the CDR3 is TGCGCCAGCAGCGGAATGGGAGTCACTAATAATTCACCCCTCCACTTT. The chain carries TRBV5-1 and TRBJ1-6; the D is unclear. In germline, CDR1 is SGHRS, CDR2 YFSETQ. The V end lost 4 bases, the J end lost 5 bases, and 16 bases lay between the germline ends. The CDR3 covers 16 residues.

This rearrangement joins TRBV11-2 to TRBJ2-7; maybe TRBD1 (5 bases). The CDR3 extends over 14 amino acids. Trimming stripped 5 bases from V and 3 bases from J, with 14 bases between. CDR1 is SGHAT and CDR2 is FQNNGV in the germline V gene. CDR3: CASSMRRQGYEQYF. The CDR3 DNA sequence: TGTGCCAGCAGCATGCGGCGGCAGGGCTACGAGCAGTACTTC.

The chain couples TRBV19 to TRBJ2-2, with 9 bases fitting TRBD1. V trimming: 6 bases; J trimming: 7 bases; junction bases outside the gene matches: 6. This CDR3 spans 14 amino acids. Per the germline V gene, CDR1 is LNHDA and CDR2 is SQIVND (reference sequence). CDR3 sequence: CASRRDRDFGELFF. The CDR3 coding sequence is TGTGCCAGTAGACGGGACAGGGATTTCGGGGAGCTGTTTTTT.

This chain links TRBV2 with TRBJ1-1; tentative D call: TRBD1 (5 bases). The CDR3 spans 15 residues. The V end was cut by 5 bases, the J end by 0 bases, with 13 bases between. Germline values: CDR1 SNHLY, CDR2 FYNNEI. Here the CDR3 reads CASSILQALNTEAFF. CDR3 sequence (DNA): TGTGCCAGCAGTATTCTACAGGCCCTGAACACTGAAGCTTTCTTT.

This sequence joins TRBV4-1 and TRBJ1-2; 10 bases line up with TRBD1. J gave up 4 bases and V 1 base, and 3 bases lay outside the gene matches. This CDR3 is built from 15 residues. Germline V gives CDR1 MGHRA, CDR2 YSYEKL. This CDR3 reads CASSQVRDRGYGYTF. CDR3 in DNA: TGCGCCAGCAGCCAAGTCCGGGACAGGGGCTATGGCTACACCTTC.

The V and J genes are TRBV4-3 and TRBJ2-7; D unclear. V lost 1 base and J lost 0, with 7 bases in between. This CDR3 has 14 residues. Per germline, CDR1 LGHNA and CDR2 YSLEER. CDR3 DNA: TGCGCCAGCAGCCAAGCCCACGGCTCCTACGAGCAGTACTTC. Its protein product is CASSQAHGSYEQYF.

The chain carries TRBV6-1 and TRBJ1-1, with TRBD1 matching over 7 bases. There are 11 residues in the CDR3. V lost 6 bases, J lost 8 bases, and 3 bases stayed unmatched. Germline lookup yields CDR1 MNHNS and CDR2 SASEGT. As DNA, the CDR3 is TGTGCCAGCAGCCTGGACAGGGAAGCTTTCTTT. Protein sequence: CASSLDREAFF.

This clone occurred once. The CDR3 DNA reads TGTGCCAGTAGTATAGGAGGGAGGGATGGCTACACCTTC. This codes for CASSIGGRDGYTF. V usage is TRBV19 and J usage is TRBJ1-2; unclear D gene. In germline, CDR1 is LNHDA, CDR2 SQIVND (reference sequence). The V end was cut by 1 base, the J end by 6 bases, with 9 bases between. The CDR3 loop spans 13 amino acids.

J is TRBJ1-1 and V is TRBV2, with D unresolved. The CDR3 contains 14 residues. The germline V and J ends were trimmed by 7 bases and 3 bases, with 15 bases remaining between them. Germline CDR1 SNHLY, CDR2 FYNNEI. The CDR3, as DNA: TGTGCCAGCAAAGGGTCGAGGGTGGACACTGAAGCTTTCTTT. It yields the protein CASKGSRVDTEAFF.

This chain uses TRBV4-3 with TRBJ2-2; maybe TRBD2 (5 bases). The V gene's germline CDR1 is LGHNA and CDR2 YSLEER. The V end was cut by 0 bases, the J end by 0 bases, with 14 bases between. This CDR3 is 18 amino acids long. CDR3 region: CASSQDGGSQTNTGELFF. The CDR3 bases are TGCGCCAGCAGCCAAGATGGCGGGTCCCAAACGAACACCGGGGAGCTGTTTTTT.

The V gene is TRBV28, the J gene TRBJ1-2; maybe TRBD1 (6 bases). Trimming left V 6 bases short and J 4 bases short, with 18 bases between. Germline CDR1 is MDHEN and CDR2 is SYDVKM. The CDR3 is 15 residues long. The CDR3 spells CASRTNRDTIYGYTF. The CDR3 nucleotides are TGTGCCAGCAGGACGAACCGGGACACCATCTATGGCTACACCTTC.

The J gene is TRBJ1-5, the V gene TRBV5-8, with no clear D. Trimming took off 2 bases at V and 1 base at J, with 10 bases between the two ends. The CDR3 has 15 amino acids. The germline V gene has CDR1 SGHTS and CDR2 YDEGEE. CDR3 DNA: TGTGCCAGCAGCTTCGGGGTAGTGAGCAATCAGCCCCAGCATTTT. Its translation is CASSFGVVSNQPQHF. Full variable domain (outside the CDR3, taken from reference TRBV5-8 and TRBJ1-5): EAGVTQSPTHLIKTRGQQATLRCSPISGHTSVYWYQQALGLGLQFLLWYDEGEERNRGNFPPRFSGRQFPNYSSELNVNALELEDSALYLCASSFGVVSNQPQHFGDGTRLSIL.

This sequence joins TRBV11-3 and TRBJ2-3; tentatively, D is TRBD2 (5 bases). In germline, CDR1 is SGHNT, CDR2 YENEEA. This CDR3 comprises 13 residues. The germline V and J ends were trimmed by 5 bases and 5 bases, with 11 bases remaining between them. DNA of the CDR3: TGTGCCAGCAGCGGGCTCCGGGGAGATACGCAGTATTTT. It is translated as CASSGLRGDTQYF.

The chain links TRBV7-9 to TRBJ1-4; 9 nucleotides match TRBD1. Trimming cost V 1 base and J 6 bases; bases outside gene matches: 3. In germline, CDR1 is SEHNR, CDR2 FQNEAQ (reference sequence). This CDR3 region has 15 residues. CDR3 sequence: CASSLERTGDEKLFF. The DNA of the CDR3 is TGTGCCAGCAGCTTAGAGCGGACAGGGGATGAAAAACTGTTTTTT.

CDR3 residues: CASSVEGADYNEQFF. The CDR3, as DNA: TGTGCCAGCAGCGTAGAAGGGGCGGACTACAATGAGCAGTTCTTC. The chain carries TRBV9 and TRBJ2-1, with D possibly matching TRBD1 (5 bases). CDR1 is SGDLS, CDR2 YYNGEE, per germline. The CDR3 consists of 15 residues. Trimming stripped 0 bases from V and 3 bases from J, with 10 bases between.

V gene TRBV29-1 combines with J gene TRBJ2-3; D uncertain. Trimming took 7 bases from V and 5 from J, leaving 4 bases between them. CDR1 is SQVTM, CDR2 ANQGSEA, per germline. The CDR3 consists of 9 residues. In nucleotides, the CDR3 is TGCAGCGCCGAAGATACGCAGTATTTT. Its translation: CSAEDTQYF.

This clone was picked up one time. V and J are TRBV5-4 and TRBJ2-5; 9 nucleotides align to TRBD1. The CDR3 runs to 15 residues. V was clipped by 5 bases and J by 3 bases; unmatched bases: 8. Germline CDR1 reads SGHNT; CDR2 reads YYREEE (reference sequence). In DNA form, the CDR3 reads TGTGCCAGCAGTCCTGGGACAGGGAAAAAAGAGACCCAGTACTTC. It codes for CASSPGTGKKETQYF.

The genes are TRBV7-2 and TRBJ2-7; TRBD1 agrees at 9 bases. J lost 4 bases, V lost 4 bases, and 5 bases had no gene match. From germline, CDR1 is SGHTA and CDR2 FQGNSA. The CDR3 length is 14 residues. CDR3 residues: CASSSTGGLYEQYF. CDR3 bases: TGTGCCAGCAGCTCGACAGGGGGTTTATACGAGCAGTACTTC.

The chain links TRBV25-1 to TRBJ1-3; no clear D gene. CDR1 and CDR2 (germline): MGHDK, SYGVNS. V shed 3 bases and J shed 0 bases, with 15 bases lying between them. The CDR3 covers 17 residues. Here the CDR3 reads CASSDKRRAASGNTIYF. The CDR3 region has the DNA TGTGCCAGCAGTGACAAACGTCGGGCGGCCTCTGGAAACACCATATATTTT.

The chain carries TRBV29-1 and TRBJ1-5; D is ambiguous. The CDR3 runs 13 residues. Germline V lookup: CDR1 SQVTM, CDR2 ANQGSEA. V lost 6 bases to trimming and J lost 4 bases, with 13 bases between them. Here the CDR3 reads CSVGPSANQPQHF. Written as DNA, the CDR3 is TGCAGCGTAGGGCCCTCGGCAAATCAGCCCCAGCATTTT.

A single count supports this clone. The rearrangement links TRBV27 to TRBJ2-3; 13 bases match TRBD2. V lost 5 bases to trimming and J lost 6 bases; unmatched junction nucleotides: 11. From germline, CDR1 is MNHEY and CDR2 SMNVEV (reference sequence). CDR3 length equals 17 residues. The CDR3 DNA sequence: TGTGCCAGCAGTCCATGGCGACTAGCGGGGGGCCCTGATACGCAGTATTTT. Protein product: CASSPWRLAGGPDTQYF.

The V gene is TRBV6-1, the J gene TRBJ1-1, with a tentative D call TRBD1 (6 bases). Looked up from germline, CDR1 is MNHNS and CDR2 is SASEGT. Trimming stripped 8 bases from V and 8 bases from J, with 18 bases between. The CDR3 runs 13 residues. Written as DNA, the CDR3 is TGTGCCAGCCATCAGGCACAGGGAGGCGAAGCTTTCTTT. Its protein product is CASHQAQGGEAFF.

This clone occurred a few times. The chain joins TRBV27 to TRBJ1-5, with D perhaps matching TRBD1 (5 bases). The germline CDR1 and CDR2 sequences are MNHEY and SMNVEV (reference sequence). This CDR3 has 14 residues. V was trimmed by 0 bases and J by 7 bases, leaving 10 bases between them. CDR3 amino acids: CASSLSGDGQPQHF. The DNA for the CDR3 is TGTGCCAGCAGTTTATCAGGGGACGGGCAGCCCCAGCATTTT.